Reported below is one TCR beta chain. With 3 bases removed from V and 2 bases from J, the gap between germline ends came to 5 bases. The CDR3 is 12 residues long. The germline V gene has CDR1 PRHDT and CDR2 FYEKMQ (reference sequence). This table comes from immunoSEQ multiplex PCR, and its TCRdb copy is limited to in-frame clones, with some not included. This table has about 94,000 clones, just over 90% appearing once. The data were obtained in a study of control samples from healthy donors and cancer patients. The sequence derives from a young woman in good health. The chain carries TRBV13 and TRBJ2-7, with no clear D. Sequences were obtained from blood. CDR3 residues: CASSLEAYEQYF. DNA of the CDR3: TGTGCCAGCAGCTTGGAAGCCTACGAGCAGTACTTC.